Sequencing of this T cell receptor beta chain was carried out in a study of T cells in narcolepsy. Findings and limits, study-wide: Healthy controls reportedly lacked the autoreactive clonotypes serially found in patients' blood. Autoreactive HCRT-specific and TRIB2-specific clonotypes were marked in same-patient CSF-versus-blood CD4+ comparisons.

Trimming took off 4 bases at V and 8 bases at J, with 15 bases between the two ends. The CDR3 extends over 14 amino acids. In regard to this clone: Its antigen is undetermined.

The assay was immunoSEQ multiplex PCR, and TCRdb's table has in-frame clones only and misses some. The sample shows some 23,000 clones, about 86% of them seen only once. This receptor was taken from a human donor with narcolepsy. The sequenced sample consisted of CD45RA- memory CD4+ T cells from PBMCs. The chain couples TRBV5-3 to TRBJ2-2; D not resolved. TRBV5-3 is identified as an open reading frame with a role that is uncertain. Here the CDR3 reads CARSPGLYLGELFF. As DNA, the CDR3 is TGTGCCAGAAGCCCCGGGCTATACTTGGGGGAGCTGTTTTTT.